The rows below give T cell receptor beta chains drawn from one sample of a study of blood T cell repertoires in COVID-19. The repertoire was sequenced with immunoSEQ multiplex PCR; TCRdb's copy has only in-frame clones and lacks some. This table holds roughly 160,000 clones, 84% found once. The sequencing sample was made of peripheral blood. The receptors shown here come from a woman older than 75 with COVID-19, enrolled during active disease. The CDR3 runs from the conserved cysteine through the conserved F or W. The D gene is left open where the match is weak. Expanded clones get a size class; other rows say once, few or many, or leave the size out.

NA,TRBV2,TRBJ2-1,NA,TGTGCCAGCAGTGCGGAGAGCCCCTACAATGAGCAGTTCTTC,CASSAESPYNEQFF
once,TRBV15,TRBJ1-2,TRBD1,TGTGCCACCAGCAACAAACAGGACAGGGGACTTCCCTATGGCTACACCTTC,CATSNKQDRGLPYGYTF
few,TRBV2,TRBJ1-5,NA,TGTGCCAGCAGTCCTAGGGGGACCTGGGGCAATCAGCCCCAGCATTTT,CASSPRGTWGNQPQHF
NA,TRBV18,TRBJ2-1,TRBD1,TGTGCCAGCTCACAGAACAGGGGAATCTACAATGAGCAGTTCTTC,CASSQNRGIYNEQFF
few,TRBV9,TRBJ2-7,TRBD2,TGTGCCAGCAGCGAGGGGACTAGAGTCAACGAGCAGTACTTC,CASSEGTRVNEQYF
NA,TRBV4-1,TRBJ2-3,TRBD1,TGCGCCAGCAGCCCGCCTGGCGGACAGGGTCCAGATACGCAGTATTTT,CASSPPGGQGPDTQYF
NA,TRBV7-6,TRBJ2-2,NA,TGTGCCAGCAGCTTACGGTCGCAAGGGGCCGGGGAGCTGTTTTTT,CASSLRSQGAGELFF
NA,TRBV7-2,TRBJ1-6,TRBD1,TGTGCCAGCAGCATACGGACAGGGGTCAATTCACCCCTCCACTTT,CASSIRTGVNSPLHF
NA,TRBV5-3,TRBJ2-7,NA,TGTGCCAGAAGCTTGGCGGACGAGCAGTACTTC,CARSLADEQYF
few,TRBV5-8,TRBJ2-1,TRBD1,TGTGCCAGCAGCTCCCGACAGGGTCGGTGGAATGAGCAGTTCTTC,CASSSRQGRWNEQFF
NA,TRBV18,TRBJ2-7,NA,TGTGCCAGCTCACCACTACGGGACACCGCCTCCGAGCAGTACTTC,CASSPLRDTASEQYF
NA,TRBV18,TRBJ2-3,TRBD2,TGTGCCAGCTCTTCCGCGGGGGGGCCGTTGGATACGCAGTATTTT,CASSSAGGPLDTQYF
NA,TRBV12-2,TRBJ2-4,NA,TGTGCAAGCTCCGCTGACGGGGATTTTCAGTACTTC,CASSADGDFQYF
NA,TRBV7-2,TRBJ2-3,TRBD2,TGTGCCAGCAGCCCAAGTCGGTCTAGCGGAGGAACAGATACGCAGTATTTT,CASSPSRSSGGTDTQYF
NA,TRBV11-2,TRBJ1-2,NA,TGTGCCAGCAGCTTAATGTCCTCCAGGGGCTCCTATGGCTACACCTTC,CASSLMSSRGSYGYTF
NA,TRBV7-9,TRBJ2-5,TRBD2,TGTGCCAGCAGCTTAGCGGGAGGGCGAGAGACCCAGTACTTC,CASSLAGGRETQYF
NA,TRBV5-1,TRBJ2-2,NA,TGCGCCAGCAGCCTTATCGCCGGGGAGCTGTTTTTT,CASSLIAGELFF
NA,TRBV9,TRBJ2-1,NA,TGTGCCAGCAGCGTAGAGGACTATGGGTTCAATGAGCAGTTCTTC,CASSVEDYGFNEQFF
NA,TRBV27,TRBJ2-7,TRBD1,TGTGCCAGCAGTTCCTACCTCCGGGACAGGGGGCGCTACGAGCAGTACTTC,CASSSYLRDRGRYEQYF
NA,TRBV7-2,TRBJ1-2,NA,TGTGCCAGCAGCCGGGGGTGGCGCTATGGCTACACCTTC,CASSRGWRYGYTF
once,TRBV18,TRBJ2-7,TRBD2,TGTGCCAGCTCACCCTTAGGAGGTGGAGGCCTAGCGGGACGAGAGCAGTACTTC,CASSPLGGGGLAGREQYF
NA,TRBV18,TRBJ2-3,TRBD1,TGTGCCAGCTCACCCCGGCCAGGGGGTCGCTCAGATACGCAGTATTTT,CASSPRPGGRSDTQYF
NA,TRBV5-4,TRBJ2-1,TRBD2,TGTGCCAGCAGCTCCGAGCCCACTAAGACGACTAGCGGGAGCGGCCGTGAGCAGTTCTTC,CASSSEPTKTTSGSGREQFF
few,TRBV2,TRBJ1-6,NA,TGTGCCAGCAAGAGCACAGGGACCTATAATTCACCCCTCCACTTT,CASKSTGTYNSPLHF
NA,TRBV11-2,TRBJ1-4,NA,TGTGCCAGCAGGGCGGGTCCGCCCTTACAAGAAAAACTGTTTTTT,CASRAGPPLQEKLFF
NA,TRBV27,TRBJ2-6,TRBD2,TGTGCCAGCGGGAGGGGAACTGGGGCCAACGTCCTGACTTTC,CASGRGTGANVLTF
NA,TRBV4-1,TRBJ1-1,TRBD1,TGCGCCAGCAGCCTCTCAGGGGGGTCGGGAACTGAAGCTTTCTTT,CASSLSGGSGTEAFF
NA,TRBV9,TRBJ2-7,NA,TGTGCCAGCCTTCTAACAGGGCAGGGTCCTGGCGAGCAGTACTTC,CASLLTGQGPGEQYF
NA,TRBV5-6,TRBJ1-1,TRBD1,TGTGCCAGCAGTTGGACAGGGGCTTGGAATGGTGAAGCTTTCTTT,CASSWTGAWNGEAFF